These 30 T cell receptor beta chains share one sample of origin, sequenced in a study of T cells in Graves' hyperthyroidism and ophthalmopathy. Amplification yielded TCR beta CDR3 regions, with RNA transcripts as the source. Researchers ran a first-round RT-PCR on the TCR CDR3 using the HTBI primer set. TCRdb reprocessed the multiplex PCR reads via MiXCR and lists one record per CDR3 protein. This table has some 800,000 distinct CDR3 sequences, roughly 37% appearing once. The source material was blood. All receptors derive from a man aged 18 to 30 with Graves' hyperthyroidism.

The rearrangement links TRBV7-3 to TRBJ2-5; 7 bases are shared with TRBD1. The CDR3 is made up of 14 amino acids. The ends lost 0 bases at V and 5 bases at J; junction bases unmatched: 3. Germline loops: CDR1 SGHTA, CDR2 FQGTGA. The CDR3 region is CASSLTWDSETQYF. The CDR3 DNA is TGTGCCAGCAGCTTAACTTGGGACAGCGAGACCCAGTACTTC.

Ten or more counts support this clonotype. CDR3 amino acids: CAISAEPPAGTGVWYEQYF. The CDR3 DNA reads as TGTGCCATCAGCGCAGAGCCTCCCGCCGGGACAGGGGTTTGGTACGAGCAGTACTTC. The rearrangement uses TRBV10-3 and TRBJ2-7; 10 bases are shared with TRBD1. V was clipped by 6 bases and J by 4 bases; unmatched bases: 21. Germline V lookup: CDR1 ENHRY, CDR2 SYGVKD. CDR3 length: 19 amino acids.

In this sample, this clonotype turned up many times. The chain carries TRBV7-2 and TRBJ1-1, with D possibly TRBD1 on 5 matching bases. The CDR3 is made up of 14 amino acids. Germline loops: CDR1 SGHTA, CDR2 FQGNSA. V was pared by 3 bases and J by 3 bases, with 11 bases between. The CDR3: CASSLRGFDTEAFF. In nucleotides, the CDR3 is TGTGCCAGCAGCTTGAGGGGTTTTGACACTGAAGCTTTCTTT. Combining the CDR3 with reference TRBV7-2 and TRBJ1-1 gives the whole variable domain GAGVSQSPSNKVTEKGKDVELRCDPISGHTALYWYRQSLGQGLEFLIYFQGNSAPDKSGLPSDRFSAERTGGSVSTLTIQRTQQEDSAVYLCASSLRGFDTEAFFGQGTRLTVV.

The gene calls are TRBV10-3 and TRBJ1-1; D is ambiguous. CDR1 ENHRY and CDR2 SYGVKD come from the germline V gene. Trimming stripped 3 bases from V and 2 bases from J, with 16 bases between. This CDR3 is built from 16 residues. The CDR3 region is CAISDAATGDNTEAFF. In DNA form, the CDR3 reads TGTGCCATCAGTGACGCGGCCACCGGGGATAACACTGAAGCTTTCTTT.

This clonotype was counted a few times. The J gene is TRBJ2-5, the V gene TRBV7-6; D is ambiguous. V lost 6 bases and J lost 2, with 10 bases in between. The germline V gene encodes CDR1 SGHVS and CDR2 FNYEAQ. This CDR3 contains 13 residues. The CDR3: CASSAFSQETQYF. The CDR3 coding sequence is TGTGCCAGCAGTGCCTTTTCACAAGAGACCCAGTACTTC.

This clonotype showed up just a few times. The rearrangement joins TRBV25-1 to TRBJ1-1; D possibly corresponds to TRBD1 (5 bases). The CDR3 contains 15 residues. Trimming cost V 4 bases and J 1 base, with 13 bases left between them. Germline-derived CDR1 and CDR2 are MGHDK and SYGVNS. The CDR3 DNA reads as TGTGCCAGCAGTGGGGCGGGGAGGGGGAACACTGAAGCTTTCTTT. It specifies CASSGAGRGNTEAFF.

This chain uses TRBV29-1 with TRBJ1-1; D remains ambiguous. CDR1 SQVTM and CDR2 ANQGSEA come from the germline V gene. V lost 6 bases, J lost 5 bases, and 16 bases lay in between. CDR3 length equals 13 residues. The DNA for the CDR3 is TGCAGCGTAGGCCAGTACTCGTCAACTGAAGCTTTCTTT. It specifies CSVGQYSSTEAFF.

In this sample, this clonotype turned up a few times. V is TRBV2 and J is TRBJ1-4; D not resolved. Trimming pared 4 bases from V and 0 bases from J, leaving 9 bases between. There are 15 residues in the CDR3. Germline CDR1 and CDR2: SNHLY and FYNNEI. CDR3: CASSAFGATNEKLFF. CDR3 DNA: TGTGCCAGCAGTGCGTTCGGTGCAACTAATGAAAAACTGTTTTTT.

The genes are TRBV7-2 and TRBJ2-6; no definite D call. V lost 3 bases and J 0 bases, leaving 6 bases between the germline ends. Germline V gene lookup returns CDR1 SGHTA and CDR2 FQGNSA. The length of the CDR3 is 15 residues. This CDR3 reads CASSFDDSGANVLTF. CDR3 in DNA: TGTGCCAGCAGCTTTGACGACTCTGGGGCCAACGTCCTGACTTTC.

This clonotype was found a few times. This chain connects TRBV6-5 to TRBJ1-2; perhaps TRBD1 as D (6 bases). The germline V gene has CDR1 MNHEY and CDR2 SVGAGI. This CDR3 has 12 amino acids. V shed 5 bases and J shed 7 bases, with 11 bases lying between them. The CDR3 spells CASSQGMVGYTF. CDR3 coding DNA: TGTGCCAGCAGTCAGGGGATGGTTGGCTACACCTTC.

This sequence joins TRBV5-1 and TRBJ2-7; D not resolved. V shed 1 base and J shed 3 bases, with 17 bases lying between them. Looked up from germline, CDR1 is SGHRS and CDR2 is YFSETQ. The CDR3 loop spans 16 amino acids. CDR3 coding DNA: TGCGCCAGCAGCTTGAGTTTTGGTCAGGCGCTCTACGAGCAGTACTTC. Amino acid sequence: CASSLSFGQALYEQYF.

This clonotype was observed at least ten times. CDR3 coding DNA: TGCAGTGCCGGGTCCGGACTAAACTCCTACGAGCAGTACTTC. It yields the protein CSAGSGLNSYEQYF. The J gene is TRBJ2-7, the V gene TRBV20-1, with D perhaps matching TRBD2 (6 bases). Trimming took off 6 bases at V and 0 bases at J, with 15 bases between the two ends. The length of the CDR3 is 14 residues. Looked up from germline, CDR1 is DFQATT and CDR2 is SNEGSKA (reference sequence).

This clonotype appeared once. The chain employs TRBV7-9 and TRBJ2-7; 8 bases match TRBD2. CDR1 is SEHNR and CDR2 is FQNEAQ in the germline V gene (reference sequence). This CDR3 has 14 residues. Unmatched junction bases numbered 11, after V lost 7 bases and J lost 6 bases. For the CDR3, the DNA is TGTGCCAGCACTCCCGGGGGGGGTGGGTTCGAGCAGTACTTC. Encoded protein: CASTPGGGGFEQYF.

Only a few counts were recorded for this clonotype. The V call is TRBV11-1, the J call TRBJ1-4; maybe TRBD1 (6 bases). CDR1 SGHAT and CDR2 FQDESV come from the germline V gene (reference sequence). The CDR3 sequence is 15 residues long. Between the trimmed V and J ends, which lost 5 bases and 7 bases, there was a span of 17 bases. The CDR3 is CASSPGTRDREKLFF. The CDR3 coding sequence is TGTGCCAGCAGCCCGGGGACAAGGGACCGTGAAAAACTGTTTTTT.

As to this clonotype: A much larger clone differs from this one at a single base, so this may be a read error. V is TRBV20-1 and J is TRBJ1-4; D unclear. CDR3 length: 12 amino acids. CDR1 is DFQATT, CDR2 SNEGSKA, per germline (reference sequence). The CDR3 DNA reads as TGCAGTGCTAGAGACGGAAATGAAAAACTGGTTTTT. Amino acid sequence: CSARDGNEKLVF.

This clonotype has only a few counts. J is TRBJ2-7 and V is TRBV2, with 8 bases aligning to TRBD1. Germline V gives CDR1 SNHLY, CDR2 FYNNEI. With V trimmed by 4 bases and J by 3 bases, 2 bases remained unmatched. CDR3 length: 13 amino acids. The DNA of the CDR3 is TGTGCCAGCAGTGCGGACAGGGTCTACGAGCAGTACTTC. Residues: CASSADRVYEQYF.

The chain couples TRBV6-1 to TRBJ1-4; D ambiguous. Per the germline V gene, CDR1 is MNHNS and CDR2 is SASEGT. Deletions cut 0 bases from V and 0 bases from J, with 8 bases between. The CDR3 extends over 16 amino acids. CDR3 amino acids: CASSEAVGTTNEKLFF. The CDR3, as DNA: TGTGCCAGCAGTGAAGCTGTAGGGACAACTAATGAAAAACTGTTTTTT.

This rearrangement joins TRBV9 to TRBJ1-4; 7 bases are a match to TRBD1. Germline loops: CDR1 SGDLS, CDR2 YYNGEE. The CDR3 has 15 residues. V was clipped by 4 bases and J by 6 bases; unmatched bases: 9. The CDR3 spells CASSSGGTGHEKLFF. CDR3 sequence (DNA): TGTGCCAGCAGCTCAGGGGGGACGGGGCATGAAAAACTGTTTTTT.

This clonotype has a count of ten or more. The chain uses TRBV2 and TRBJ1-2; TRBD1 is a possible D gene (6 bases). The CDR3 extends over 13 amino acids. CDR1 is SNHLY and CDR2 is FYNNEI in the germline V gene. The V end was cut by 1 base, the J end by 5 bases, with 8 bases between. CDR3 residues: CASSEGGGYGYTF. CDR3 nucleotide sequence: TGTGCCAGCAGTGAAGGAGGGGGTTATGGCTACACCTTC.

This clonotype was counted many times. The chain joins TRBV29-1 to TRBJ1-1; tentative D call: TRBD1 (5 bases). V was clipped by 1 base and J by 2 bases, with 8 bases between them. CDR1 is SQVTM and CDR2 is ANQGSEA in the germline V gene. This CDR3 is built from 13 residues. CDR3 sequence reads: CSVEVGANTEAFF. CDR3 DNA: TGCAGCGTTGAAGTTGGGGCAAACACTGAAGCTTTCTTT.

Many counts were recorded for this clonotype. The chain links TRBV7-8 to TRBJ1-3, with D unresolved. Germline loops: CDR1 SGHVS, CDR2 FQNEAQ. The CDR3 covers 14 residues. Trimming pared 5 bases from V and 8 bases from J, leaving 16 bases between. The CDR3 DNA follows: TGTGCCAGCAGCCCAGGAAGGACCCGAGACACCATATATTTT. It specifies CASSPGRTRDTIYF.

This clonotype showed up many times. The rearrangement uses TRBV25-1 and TRBJ2-2, with 7 bases fitting TRBD1. This CDR3 has 15 amino acids. Germline loops: CDR1 MGHDK, CDR2 SYGVNS. V was clipped by 3 bases and J by 2 bases; unmatched bases: 3. DNA of the CDR3: TGTGCCAGCAGTGATTGGGACAGTAACACCGGGGAGCTGTTTTTT. Its protein is CASSDWDSNTGELFF.

The sample holds a few counts of this clonotype. CDR3 DNA: TGTGCCAGCAGCTTGCTGACTAGCGGTAACTACGAGCAGTACTTC. This sequence encodes CASSLLTSGNYEQYF. The chain is built from TRBV5-4 and TRBJ2-7; 9 positions agree with TRBD2. This CDR3 is built from 15 residues. V lost 1 base to trimming and J lost 3 bases; unmatched junction nucleotides: 5. The germline V gene has CDR1 SGHNT and CDR2 YYREEE (reference sequence).

This chain connects TRBV11-2 to TRBJ2-7, with a tentative D call TRBD2 (5 bases). Germline CDR1 SGHAT, CDR2 FQNNGV. Deletions cut 7 bases from V and 9 bases from J, with 25 bases between. The CDR3 runs to 15 residues. DNA of the CDR3: TGTGCCAGCATCCCTCCCGGCAGTTCCCTAGGAGGGCAGTACTTC. It specifies CASIPPGSSLGGQYF.

In the case of this clonotype: This likely comes from a read error, as the CDR3 has no conserved phenylalanine or tryptophan at its end. V gene TRBV10-2 combines with J gene TRBJ1-1; 7 bases line up with TRBD1. With 4 bases clipped from V and 1 base from J, the junction kept 3 bases outside the gene matches. CDR3 length: 14 residues. From germline, CDR1 is WSHSY and CDR2 SAAADI. CDR3: CASSVRGRNTEAFS. Written as DNA, the CDR3 is TGCGCCAGCAGTGTAAGGGGGCGGAACACTGAAGCTTTCTCT.

The table lists this clonotype with many counts. The J gene is TRBJ1-1, the V gene TRBV29-1, with a possible D match to TRBD1 (5 bases). In germline, CDR1 is SQVTM, CDR2 ANQGSEA. V dropped 4 bases and J dropped 0 bases, with 15 bases sitting between them. This CDR3 comprises 15 residues. This CDR3 reads CSVVPSEGLNTEAFF. CDR3 nucleotides: TGCAGCGTTGTGCCCTCAGAGGGACTGAACACTGAAGCTTTCTTT.

V is TRBV9 and J is TRBJ1-2, with TRBD1 matching 7 bases. Germline CDR1 and CDR2: SGDLS and YYNGEE. V shed 3 bases and J 1 base; nucleotides not matched to a gene: 9. The CDR3 sequence is 16 residues long. CDR3 sequence (DNA): TGTGCCAGCAGCGGAAAAGAGGGGGACAGTAACTATGGCTACACCTTC. This translates into CASSGKEGDSNYGYTF.

The rearrangement joins TRBV7-9 to TRBJ1-2; maybe TRBD1 (5 bases). V shed 4 bases and J shed 7 bases, with 16 bases lying between them. The V gene's germline CDR1 is SEHNR and CDR2 FQNEAQ (reference sequence). CDR3 size: 14 residues. The CDR3 protein is CASSSQGNGGGYTF. The CDR3 nucleotides read TGTGCCAGCAGCTCGCAGGGAAATGGTGGTGGCTACACCTTC.

This clonotype was picked up a small number of times. The chain couples TRBV12-3 or TRBV12-4 to TRBJ2-7; D is perhaps TRBD2 (5 bases). The CDR3 length is 12 residues. Trimming took off 3 bases at V and 9 bases at J, with 12 bases between the two ends. The CDR3 loop reads CASSFEGKGQYF. The CDR3 DNA follows: TGTGCCAGCAGTTTCGAGGGTAAGGGGCAGTACTTC.

This clonotype was observed at least ten times. The chain is built from TRBV7-2 and TRBJ2-5; D ambiguous. The CDR3 loop spans 15 amino acids. Trimming removed 1 base from V and 2 bases from J, with 11 bases in between. The V gene's germline CDR1 is SGHTA and CDR2 FQGNSA. CDR3 sequence (DNA): TGTGCCAGCAGCTTAGGAGCGCGTGGACAAGAGACCCAGTACTTC. Protein sequence: CASSLGARGQETQYF. Full variable domain (rest looked up from reference TRBV7-2 and TRBJ2-5): GAGVSQSPSNKVTEKGKDVELRCDPISGHTALYWYRQSLGQGLEFLIYFQGNSAPDKSGLPSDRFSAERTGGSVSTLTIQRTQQEDSAVYLCASSLGARGQETQYFGPGTRLLVL.